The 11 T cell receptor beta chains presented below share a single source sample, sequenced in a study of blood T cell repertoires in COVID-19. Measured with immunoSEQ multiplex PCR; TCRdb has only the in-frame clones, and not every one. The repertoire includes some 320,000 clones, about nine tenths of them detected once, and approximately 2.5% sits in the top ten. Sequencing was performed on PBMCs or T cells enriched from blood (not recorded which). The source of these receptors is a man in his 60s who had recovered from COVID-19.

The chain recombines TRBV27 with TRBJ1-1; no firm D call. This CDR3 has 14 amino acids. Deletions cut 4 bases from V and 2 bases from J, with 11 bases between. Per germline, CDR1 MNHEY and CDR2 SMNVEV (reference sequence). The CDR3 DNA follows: TGTGCCAGCAGTTCGCCGGGTCGAAACACTGAAGCTTTCTTT. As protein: CASSSPGRNTEAFF.

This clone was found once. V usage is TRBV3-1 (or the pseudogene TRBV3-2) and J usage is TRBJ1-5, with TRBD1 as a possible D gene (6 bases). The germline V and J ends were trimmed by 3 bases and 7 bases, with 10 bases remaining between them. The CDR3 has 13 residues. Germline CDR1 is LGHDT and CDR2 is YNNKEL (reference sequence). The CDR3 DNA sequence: TGTGCCAGCAGCCAGGGGACAACACAGCCCCAGCATTTT. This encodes CASSQGTTQPQHF.

The CDR3 coding sequence is TGTGCCTGGAGTGTAGGCGGGGCCAGCGAAACCCAGTACTTC. Translated, it gives CAWSVGGASETQYF. The chain carries TRBV30 and TRBJ2-5; D perhaps matches TRBD2 (6 bases). The CDR3 contains 14 residues. Germline V gene data show CDR1 as GTSNPN and CDR2 as SVGIG (reference sequence). Trimming stripped 0 bases from V and 8 bases from J, with 16 bases between.

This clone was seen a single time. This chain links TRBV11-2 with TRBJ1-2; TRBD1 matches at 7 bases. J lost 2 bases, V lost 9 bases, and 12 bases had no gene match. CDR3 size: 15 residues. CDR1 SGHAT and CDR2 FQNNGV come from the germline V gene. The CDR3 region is CASKTPGTANYGYTF. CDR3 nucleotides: TGTGCCAGTAAAACGCCCGGGACAGCGAACTATGGCTACACCTTC.

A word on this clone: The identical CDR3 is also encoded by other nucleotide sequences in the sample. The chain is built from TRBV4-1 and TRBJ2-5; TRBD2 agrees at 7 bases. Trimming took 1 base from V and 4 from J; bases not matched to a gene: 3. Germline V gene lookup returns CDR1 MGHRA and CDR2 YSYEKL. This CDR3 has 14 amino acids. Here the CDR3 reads CASSQVAGVETQYF. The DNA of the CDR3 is TGCGCCAGCAGCCAAGTGGCGGGAGTAGAGACCCAGTACTTC.

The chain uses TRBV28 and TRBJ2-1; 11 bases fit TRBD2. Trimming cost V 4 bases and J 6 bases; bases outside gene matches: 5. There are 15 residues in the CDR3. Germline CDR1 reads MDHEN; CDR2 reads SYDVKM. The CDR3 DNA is TGTGCCAGCAGTTCTTTAGCGGGAGGGCGCAATGAGCAGTTCTTC. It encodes CASSSLAGGRNEQFF.

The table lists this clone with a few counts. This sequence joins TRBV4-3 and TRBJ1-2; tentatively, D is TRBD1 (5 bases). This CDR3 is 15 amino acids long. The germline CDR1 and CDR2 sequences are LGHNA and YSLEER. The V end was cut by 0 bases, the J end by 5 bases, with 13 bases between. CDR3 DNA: TGCGCCAGCAGCCAAGAAGGGGAACAGGAGTATGGCTACACCTTC. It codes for CASSQEGEQEYGYTF.

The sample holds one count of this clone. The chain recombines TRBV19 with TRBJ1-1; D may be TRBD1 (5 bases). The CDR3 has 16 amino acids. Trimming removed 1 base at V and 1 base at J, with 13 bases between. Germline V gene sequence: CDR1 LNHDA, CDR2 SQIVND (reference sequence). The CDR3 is CASSIGTRDRNTEAFF. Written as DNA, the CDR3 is TGTGCCAGTAGTATAGGTACCCGAGACAGGAACACTGAAGCTTTCTTT.

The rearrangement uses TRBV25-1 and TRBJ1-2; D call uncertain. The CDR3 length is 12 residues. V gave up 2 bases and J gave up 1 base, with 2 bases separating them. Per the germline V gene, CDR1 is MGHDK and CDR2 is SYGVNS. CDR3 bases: TGTGCCAGCAGTGAACTTAACTATGGCTACACCTTC. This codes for CASSELNYGYTF.

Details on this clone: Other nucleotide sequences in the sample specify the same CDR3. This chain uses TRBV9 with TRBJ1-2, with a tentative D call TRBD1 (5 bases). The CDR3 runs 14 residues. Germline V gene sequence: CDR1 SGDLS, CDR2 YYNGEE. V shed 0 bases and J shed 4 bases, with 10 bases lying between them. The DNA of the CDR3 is TGTGCCAGCAGCGTAGGCGGGGGAACCTATGGCTACACCTTC. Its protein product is CASSVGGGTYGYTF. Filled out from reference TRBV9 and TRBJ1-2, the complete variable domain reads DSGVTQTPKHLITATGQRVTLRCSPRSGDLSVYWYQQSLDQGLQFLIQYYNGEERAKGNILERFSAQQFPDLHSELNLSSLELGDSALYFCASSVGGGTYGYTFGSGTRLTVV.

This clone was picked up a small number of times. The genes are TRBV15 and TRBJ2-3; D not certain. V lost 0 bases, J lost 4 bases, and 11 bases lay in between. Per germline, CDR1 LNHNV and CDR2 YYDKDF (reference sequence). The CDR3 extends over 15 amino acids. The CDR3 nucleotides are TGTGCCACCAGCAGAGATTTTGGCGGCTCAGATACGCAGTATTTT. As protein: CATSRDFGGSDTQYF.